The rows below give T cell receptor beta chains drawn from one sample of a study of blood T cell repertoires in COVID-19. The method was immunoSEQ multiplex PCR; TCRdb's version includes in-frame clones alone and lacks a portion of them. Of more than 150,000 clones in the sample, less than 90% were seen once. Sequenced sample: peripheral blood. These receptors all stem from a man between 65 and 80 years old with active or convalescent COVID-19. CDR3s leave out the opening cysteine and the closing phenylalanine or tryptophan. Rows give clone size only sometimes, using once, few, many, or a class for an expanded clone.

>10|TRBJ2-3|TRBV20-1|few
SASIGTDTQY
>11|TRBJ2-2|TRBV9|NA
ASSPSPSGELF
>12|TRBJ1-2|TRBV24-1|once
ATSDPGRNYGYT
>13|TRBJ2-5|TRBV7-2|NA
ASSSRTPGQETQY
>12|TRBJ2-7|TRBV5-1|NA
ASSPGLLTYEQY
>13|TRBJ2-1|TRBV2|NA
ASSLERGLNNEQF
>13|TRBJ2-5|TRBV28|NA
ASSFGGTRKETQY
>13|TRBJ1-5|TRBV19|NA
ASSIDLWRVQPQH
>12|TRBJ2-4|TRBV18|NA
ASSGGTAKNIQY
>12|TRBJ1-5|TRBV24-1|NA
ATSDGQGTQPQH
>14|TRBJ2-1|TRBV10-3|NA
AINLGGASGYNEQF
>13|TRBJ2-2|TRBV5-5|NA
ASSLRRGYTGELF
>12|TRBJ2-5|TRBV5-1|NA
ASSLGTPGETQY
>16|TRBJ2-6|TRBV7-8|NA
AINPRDRGNSGANVLT
>11|TRBJ1-1|TRBV7-8|few
ASSPLTGTSAF
>12|TRBJ1-2|TRBV7-8|NA
ASSLDRGKLGYT
>11|TRBJ1-4|TRBV7-2|NA
ASSRGSNEKLF
>12|TRBJ1-3|TRBV2|NA
ASRGLNSGNTIY
>11|TRBJ2-1|TRBV7-2|NA
ASSPEGVYEQF
>12|TRBJ1-5|TRBV19|NA
ASSQDRVTQPQH
>12|TRBJ2-1|TRBV29-1|NA
SARGGSGSNEQF
>14|TRBJ1-2|TRBV6-8|NA
ASSYLPGGTNYGYT
>15|TRBJ1-3|TRBV6-1|NA
ASSEALDGISGNTIY
>13|TRBJ1-1|TRBV7-6|once
ASTPTPGTNTEAF
>13|TRBJ2-5|TRBV5-1|NA
ASSLAGDRLQTQY
>13|TRBJ2-7|TRBV4-3|few
ASSPGVQGDYEQY
>12|TRBJ2-2|TRBV7-2|NA
ASGTGTSGRLLF
>12|TRBJ2-7|TRBV7-2|NA
ASSLARGPYEQY
>12|TRBJ1-1|TRBV5-1|NA
ASSLDRPNTEAF
>12|TRBJ1-4|TRBV19|NA
ASSIRLGVEKLF
>12|TRBJ2-7|TRBV11-2|once
ASSRGDVSYEQY
>11|TRBJ1-1|TRBV6-5|NA
ASSSQVNTEAF
>14|TRBJ1-1|TRBV28|NA
ASSFRGRGRWTEAF
>12|TRBJ2-5|TRBV6-2/TRBV6-3|NA
ASSSLAGGETQY
>14|TRBJ2-6|TRBV5-1|NA
ASSPAVNLWANVLT
>12|TRBJ2-7|TRBV10-3|NA
AISESRSRYEQY
>12|TRBJ2-1|TRBV28|once
ASSLNGNYNEQF
>15|TRBJ2-3|TRBV14|NA
ASSPRLAGVLTDTQY